This is a list of T cell receptor beta chains from one sample in a study of PD-L1 blockade in urothelial cancer. The repertoire was sequenced with immunoSEQ multiplex PCR; TCRdb's copy has only in-frame clones and lacks some. The repertoire holds some 45,000 clones, with about 88% as singletons. The sequencing here drew on PBMCs, taken around atezolizumab (anti-PD-L1) treatment. The receptors come from a donor at least 40 years old with urothelial cancer. CDR3s include the opening cysteine and the closing phenylalanine or tryptophan. The D gene is left open where the match is weak. A clone size is listed for some rows: how often the clone was seen (once, few, many), or a class if it is expanded.

>TRBV5-1|TRBJ1-2|TRBD1|-
CASSLDGRGRVGYTF
TGCGCCAGCAGCTTGGACGGCAGGGGGCGGGTTGGCTACACCTTC
>TRBV18|TRBJ1-5|-|-
CASSPGQSNQPQHF
TGTGCCAGCTCACCCGGACAGAGCAATCAGCCCCAGCATTTT
>TRBV11-3|TRBJ1-1|-|-
CASSSQQNTEAFF
TGTGCCAGCAGCTCCCAACAGAACACTGAAGCTTTCTTT
>TRBV28|TRBJ1-5|TRBD1|-
CASRQRQGSFQPQHF
TGTGCCAGCAGACAGAGACAGGGGAGTTTTCAGCCCCAGCATTTT
>TRBV5-6|TRBJ2-1|-|-
CASSLLGQVNYNEQFF
TGTGCCAGCAGCTTACTGGGGCAGGTCAACTACAATGAGCAGTTCTTC
>TRBV6-5|TRBJ1-3|-|-
CASSYSGRSGNTIYF
TGTGCCAGCAGTTACTCGGGCCGCTCTGGAAACACCATATATTTT
>TRBV9|TRBJ2-3|TRBD2|-
CASSDLAGRDTQYF
TGTGCCAGCAGCGATTTAGCGGGACGGGATACGCAGTATTTT
>TRBV4-1|TRBJ2-3|-|-
CASSQVTVNTDTQYF
TGCGCCAGCAGCCAAGTTACGGTGAACACAGATACGCAGTATTTT
>TRBV18|TRBJ2-5|-|-
CASSPGGVETQYF
TGTGCCAGCTCACCAGGCGGAGTAGAGACCCAGTACTTC
>TRBV4-3|TRBJ1-4|-|-
CASSQTGHNEKLFF
TGCGCCAGCAGCCAAACAGGGCATAATGAAAAACTGTTTTTT
>TRBV7-9|TRBJ2-3|-|-
CASSPPGQFFDTQYF
TGTGCCAGCAGCCCCCCCGGACAGTTTTTTGATACGCAGTATTTT
>TRBV19|TRBJ2-2|-|-
CASMRGGYANTGELFF
TGTGCCAGTATGAGGGGGGGATACGCGAACACCGGGGAGCTGTTTTTT
>TRBV27|TRBJ1-1|-|few
CASSLAGSEAFF
TGTGCCAGCAGTTTAGCCGGGAGTGAAGCTTTCTTT
>TRBV11-2|TRBJ2-7|-|-
CASSDTGEAYEQYF
TGTGCCAGCAGCGACACGGGGGAGGCCTACGAGCAGTACTTC
>TRBV6-5|TRBJ1-4|-|once
CASSLTGPNEKLFF
TGTGCCAGCAGCCTTACAGGACCTAATGAAAAACTGTTTTTT
>TRBV7-9|TRBJ1-1|-|-
CASTPDTGGTEAFF
TGTGCCAGCACCCCCGACACCGGAGGGACTGAAGCTTTCTTT
>TRBV6-6|TRBJ1-1|-|-
CASSYAPQGGTEAFF
TGTGCCAGCAGTTACGCCCCACAGGGCGGGACTGAAGCTTTCTTT
>TRBV11-1|TRBJ1-1|-|few
CASSREGEKAFF
TGTGCCAGCAGCCGAGAGGGGGAGAAAGCTTTCTTT
>TRBV5-1|TRBJ1-2|-|-
CASTLGGDSSYGYTF
TGCGCCAGCACCCTGGGGGGGGACTCTTCCTATGGCTACACCTTC
>TRBV19|TRBJ1-5|-|-
CASSTHGETPQHF
TGTGCCAGTAGTACCCATGGGGAGACGCCCCAGCATTTT
>TRBV27|TRBJ2-7|TRBD2|-
CASSPLTSGTYEQYF
TGTGCCAGCAGCCCCCTGACTAGCGGCACCTACGAGCAGTACTTC
>TRBV7-3|TRBJ2-2|TRBD2|-
CASSLLAGGGELFF
TGTGCCAGCAGCTTACTAGCGGGCGGGGGGGAGCTGTTTTTT
>TRBV6-1|TRBJ2-1|TRBD2|-
CASSGGLASYNEQFF
TGTGCCAGCAGCGGGGGACTAGCGTCTTACAATGAGCAGTTCTTC
>TRBV7-9|TRBJ1-4|TRBD1|-
CASSTPGTGREKLFF
TGTGCCAGCAGCACCCCCGGGACAGGGCGGGAAAAACTGTTTTTT
>TRBV15|TRBJ2-7|TRBD2|-
CATSGRLAGGPYEQYF
TGTGCCACCAGCGGCCGACTAGCGGGAGGCCCATACGAGCAGTACTTC
>TRBV5-1|TRBJ1-1|-|-
CASSGGGGRYTEAFF
TGCGCCAGCAGTGGGGGGGGAGGACGGTACACTGAAGCTTTCTTT
>TRBV29-1|TRBJ2-6|-|-
CSDAQGKSGANVLTF
TGCAGCGACGCACAGGGTAAATCTGGGGCCAACGTCCTGACTTTC
>TRBV29-1|TRBJ2-7|-|-
CSVAEPTYEQYF
TGCAGCGTTGCGGAGCCTACCTACGAGCAGTACTTC
>TRBV5-1|TRBJ2-7|-|-
CASRAGAGGYYEQYF
TGCGCCAGCAGGGCGGGGGCAGGGGGCTATTACGAGCAGTACTTC
>TRBV28|TRBJ2-7|TRBD2|-
CACRPWLAGGTYEQYF
TGTGCCTGCAGGCCATGGCTAGCGGGAGGAACCTACGAGCAGTACTTC
>TRBV19|TRBJ2-7|-|-
CASSKGQGGYEQYF
TGTGCCAGTAGTAAGGGGCAGGGGGGCTACGAGCAGTACTTC
>TRBV29-1|TRBJ2-5|-|-
CSVLEGQETQYF
TGCAGCGTTTTGGAGGGTCAAGAGACCCAGTACTTC
>TRBV6-1|TRBJ2-7|-|-
CASTHPAYEQYF
TGTGCCAGCACTCACCCGGCCTACGAGCAGTACTTC
>TRBV6-5|TRBJ1-5|TRBD1|-
CASSSGTGNQPQHF
TGTGCCAGCAGTTCGGGGACAGGCAATCAGCCCCAGCATTTT
>TRBV18|TRBJ2-5|-|-
CASSPAATQETQYF
TGTGCCAGCTCACCAGCGGCCACACAAGAGACCCAGTACTTC
>TRBV5-4|TRBJ1-1|TRBD1|few
CASSSRQGRGTEAFF
TGTGCCAGCAGCTCCAGACAGGGAAGGGGGACTGAAGCTTTCTTT
>TRBV19|TRBJ2-3|-|-
CASSISGLTDTQYF
TGTGCCAGTAGTATAAGCGGGCTTACAGATACGCAGTATTTT
>TRBV6-6|TRBJ2-1|TRBD2|-
CASSYSVREAYNEQFF
TGTGCCAGCAGTTACTCGGTTCGGGAGGCCTACAATGAGCAGTTCTTC
>TRBV5-5|TRBJ2-6|-|-
CASSLVGAGANVLTF
TGTGCCAGCAGCTTGGTAGGGGCTGGGGCCAACGTCCTGACTTTC
>TRBV27|TRBJ2-7|-|-
CASSFGKGDRQYF
TGTGCCAGCAGTTTTGGGAAGGGGGATCGGCAGTACTTC
>TRBV11-3|TRBJ2-7|TRBD2|-
CASSLDQGGTSGSSEQYF
TGTGCCAGCAGTTTAGATCAAGGTGGGACTAGCGGGAGCTCCGAGCAGTACTTC
>TRBV6-6|TRBJ1-2|-|-
CASTIDRQNYGYTF
TGTGCCAGCACTATAGACAGACAGAACTATGGCTACACCTTC
>TRBV4-1|TRBJ1-2|-|-
CASSQDALAVGYTF
TGCGCCAGCAGCCAAGATGCCCTTGCGGTCGGCTACACCTTC
>TRBV2|TRBJ2-7|TRBD2|few
CASSDLAEGPYEQYF
TGTGCCAGCAGTGACCTAGCGGAGGGGCCCTACGAGCAGTACTTC
>TRBV19|TRBJ1-5|-|-
CASSIGGSNQPQHF
TGTGCCAGTAGTATCGGTGGTAGCAATCAGCCCCAGCATTTT
>TRBV5-1|TRBJ1-1|-|-
CASSPRGGNTEAFF
TGCGCCAGCAGCCCCCGGGGGGGGAACACTGAAGCTTTCTTT
>TRBV5-6|TRBJ2-5|TRBD1|-
CASSLVGSGQEETQYF
TGTGCCAGCAGCTTGGTGGGGTCGGGACAGGAAGAGACCCAGTACTTC
>TRBV4-1|TRBJ1-5|-|few
CASSQDRQGNQPQHF
TGCGCCAGCAGCCAAGACCGACAGGGCAATCAGCCCCAGCATTTT
>TRBV5-1|TRBJ2-7|-|-
CASSLVAGEGYEQYF
TGCGCCAGCAGCTTGGTGGCAGGGGAGGGCTACGAGCAGTACTTC
>TRBV11-1|TRBJ1-4|-|-
CASRGARITNEKLFF
TGTGCCAGCAGGGGAGCTCGGATAACAAATGAAAAACTGTTTTTT
>TRBV28|TRBJ2-1|TRBD1|-
CASSLLDRGNEQFF
TGTGCCAGCAGTTTGCTTGACAGGGGGAATGAGCAGTTCTTC
>TRBV2|TRBJ2-5|TRBD2|-
CASSDGWKLAGGLFQETQYF
TGTGCCAGCAGTGATGGTTGGAAACTAGCGGGAGGCTTGTTTCAAGAGACCCAGTACTTC
>TRBV4-1|TRBJ2-7|-|-
CASSQGVGGSSYEQYF
TGCGCCAGCAGCCAGGGTGTGGGAGGAAGCTCCTACGAGCAGTACTTC
>TRBV7-2|TRBJ2-1|TRBD2|once
CASSFGLAGGDEQFF
TGTGCCAGCAGCTTCGGACTAGCGGGAGGCGATGAGCAGTTCTTC